The clone carrying this TCR beta chain was found many times. The antigen is unknown. TCRdb re-called the PCR reads through MiXCR, storing one row per CDR3 protein. The table records some 40,000 distinct CDR3 sequences, nearly 25% of them present only once. This sample was included in a study of molecular identifiers for immune sequencing clone quantification. Points from the study as a whole: Among over 950,000 naive cells, as was reported, spiked Jurkat TCR RNA from one cell was detectable.

The sequence came from a human donor in good health. Some libraries in this study had Jurkat cell RNA spiked in. The sample taken for sequencing was naive CD8+ T cells from blood, with Jurkat cell RNA spiked in. Subset: FACS-sorted CD8+CD4-CCR7+CD45RA+ naive T cells.

CDR3 nucleotides: TGTGCCAGCCGGGACAGCAGCTCCTACGAGCAGTACTTC. The encoded protein is CASRDSSSYEQYF. The chain uses TRBV28 and TRBJ2-7; TRBD1 aligns across 7 bases. Germline lookup yields CDR1 MDHEN and CDR2 SYDVKM. V shed 8 bases, J shed 0 bases, and the junction held 4 bases outside the gene matches. This CDR3 comprises 13 residues.